A selection of T cell receptor beta chains follows, all from one sample in a study of blood T cell repertoires in COVID-19. TCRdb's table, derived via immunoSEQ multiplex PCR, lists solely in-frame clones and lacks some. The sample records hundreds of thousands of clones, approximately 92% being singletons. The sequencing sample was made of PBMCs or T cells enriched from blood (not recorded which). The receptors shown here come from a man aged 18 to 29 who had recovered from COVID-19. The CDR3 runs from the conserved cysteine through the conserved F or W. D genes are given only for firm matches. Where a row states a size, it is once, few, many or the class of an expanded clone; other rows omit it.

size,V,J,D,CDR3,DNA
-,TRBV6-5,TRBJ1-2,TRBD1,CASSTGTGIFGYTF,TGTGCCAGCAGTACCGGGACAGGGATTTTTGGCTACACCTTC
-,TRBV4-2,TRBJ2-2,-,CASSQVSTGELFF,TGTGCCAGCAGCCAAGTGTCGACCGGGGAGCTGTTTTTT
-,TRBV11-2,TRBJ2-7,TRBD1,CASSLGTVNYEQYF,TGTGCCAGCAGCTTGGGGACAGTAAACTACGAGCAGTACTTC
-,TRBV7-6,TRBJ2-1,-,CASSLPGDSRGEQFF,TGTGCCAGCAGCTTACCCGGGGACTCCCGAGGTGAGCAGTTCTTC
-,TRBV5-1,TRBJ1-2,TRBD1,CASSFGQGGIDGYTF,TGCGCCAGCAGCTTCGGACAGGGAGGGATTGATGGCTACACCTTC
-,TRBV4-2,TRBJ2-1,-,CASSLGGGRTYNEQFF,TGTGCCAGCAGCCTCGGCGGGGGCAGGACCTACAATGAGCAGTTCTTC
many,TRBV28,TRBJ1-1,TRBD1,CASSFPRGHTEAFF,TGTGCCAGCAGTTTCCCCAGGGGGCACACTGAAGCTTTCTTT
once,TRBV7-2,TRBJ1-2,-,CASSLTGSNYGYTF,TGTGCCAGCAGCCTTACAGGGAGTAACTATGGCTACACCTTC
once,TRBV15,TRBJ2-7,TRBD2,CATSRSTSGSYEQYF,TGTGCCACCAGCAGAAGTACTAGCGGGAGCTACGAGCAGTACTTC
-,TRBV5-1,TRBJ1-6,-,CASSSGGGGAVPLHF,TGCGCCAGCAGCAGTGGAGGGGGAGGGGCCGTACCCCTCCACTTT
-,TRBV11-2,TRBJ2-7,TRBD1,CASSARQGSYEQYF,TGTGCCAGCAGCGCCCGACAGGGTTCCTACGAGCAGTACTTC
-,TRBV10-3,TRBJ1-2,TRBD1,CAISVGQEFYGYTF,TGTGCCATCAGTGTGGGACAGGAATTCTATGGCTACACCTTC
-,TRBV5-1,TRBJ1-1,-,CASSLTGFRDTEAFF,TGCGCCAGCAGCTTGACAGGGTTTAGGGACACTGAAGCTTTCTTT
-,TRBV11-2,TRBJ2-3,-,CASSLAGLTDTQYF,TGTGCCAGCAGTCTCGCCGGTTTAACAGATACGCAGTATTTT
-,TRBV7-9,TRBJ1-5,TRBD1,CASSSTGGEGNQPQHF,TGTGCCAGCAGCTCGACAGGGGGCGAGGGCAATCAGCCCCAGCATTTT
-,TRBV20-1,TRBJ1-2,-,CSAPRGTF,TGCAGTGCTCCCAGGGGCACCTTC
-,TRBV15,TRBJ2-7,-,CATAYRVGYEQYF,TGTGCCACTGCGTACAGGGTAGGGTACGAGCAGTACTTC
-,TRBV19,TRBJ2-3,TRBD2,CASSRTSGGSDTQYF,TGTGCCAGTAGTCGGACTAGCGGGGGGTCAGATACGCAGTATTTT
many,TRBV19,TRBJ1-1,-,CASSNSLQDAIAAANEAFF,TGTGCCAGTAGTAATAGCCTACAGGACGCCATCGCTGCCGCGAATGAAGCTTTCTTT
-,TRBV19,TRBJ2-1,-,CASSPLSGTYNEQFF,TGTGCCAGTAGTCCCCTGTCGGGGACCTACAATGAGCAGTTCTTC
-,TRBV7-8,TRBJ2-4,-,CASSTPKTEINIQYF,TGTGCCAGCAGCACCCCTAAGACAGAAATAAACATTCAGTACTTC
-,TRBV25-1,TRBJ2-2,-,CASSRRAGAQGTGELFF,TGTGCCAGCAGTCGTCGGGCGGGGGCCCAGGGCACCGGGGAGCTGTTTTTT
-,TRBV5-4,TRBJ2-1,TRBD2,CASSQGLAGGLNEQFF,TGTGCCAGCAGCCAGGGGCTAGCGGGGGGGCTCAATGAGCAGTTCTTC
few,TRBV28,TRBJ1-5,-,CASSLLQTINQPQHF,TGTGCCAGCAGTTTGCTCCAGACTATTAATCAGCCCCAGCATTTT
-,TRBV28,TRBJ2-3,-,CASSRWTTKVGGGTDTQYF,TGTGCCAGCAGTCGCTGGACTACCAAAGTGGGTGGGGGCACAGATACGCAGTATTTT
-,TRBV20-1,TRBJ1-1,-,CSASAGTMNTEAFF,TGCAGTGCTAGTGCAGGAACAATGAACACTGAAGCTTTCTTT
few,TRBV6-1,TRBJ1-3,TRBD1,CASSELGQVSGNTIYF,TGTGCCAGCAGTGAACTAGGACAGGTCTCTGGAAACACCATATATTTT
-,TRBV7-3,TRBJ1-5,-,CASSNRQGNQPQHF,TGTGCCAGCAGCAATCGACAGGGCAATCAGCCCCAGCATTTT
few,TRBV11-2,TRBJ1-1,-,CASSLVLGRGKRNTEAFF,TGTGCCAGCAGCTTAGTGCTGGGCCGGGGTAAGCGGAACACTGAAGCTTTCTTT
-,TRBV2,TRBJ1-2,-,CATGQQRGYTF,TGTGCCACCGGACAGCAGAGGGGCTACACCTTC
-,TRBV2,TRBJ1-5,-,CASKEEWGGSQPQHF,TGTGCCAGCAAGGAGGAGTGGGGAGGTAGTCAGCCCCAGCATTTT
-,TRBV3-1/TRBV3-2,TRBJ2-7,TRBD1,CASSQDEPWDRAYEQYF,TGTGCCAGCAGCCAAGATGAGCCATGGGACAGGGCCTACGAGCAGTACTTC
once,TRBV13,TRBJ2-5,-,CASSYGGSGETQYF,TGTGCCAGCAGCTACGGGGGATCGGGGGAGACCCAGTACTTC
once,TRBV11-2,TRBJ1-4,-,CASSLDRQLATNEKLFF,TGTGCCAGCAGCTTGGATCGACAACTCGCAACTAATGAAAAACTGTTTTTT
once,TRBV18,TRBJ2-3,-,CASSPLSSTDTQYF,TGTGCCAGCTCACCACTGTCTAGCACAGATACGCAGTATTTT
once,TRBV12-3/TRBV12-4,TRBJ2-7,TRBD2,CASRRSGAYEQYF,TGTGCCAGCCGCCGGAGCGGGGCCTACGAGCAGTACTTC
-,TRBV12-5,TRBJ1-3,-,CASGLEDSRNTIYF,TGTGCTAGTGGTTTGGAGGACAGTAGAAACACCATATATTTT
-,TRBV3-1/TRBV3-2,TRBJ1-6,TRBD1,CASSPRQGSNSPLHF,TGTGCCAGCAGCCCGCGACAGGGAAGCAATTCACCCCTCCACTTT
-,TRBV10-3,TRBJ1-5,TRBD1,CAISPGQRNQPQHF,TGTGCCATCAGCCCGGGACAGCGCAATCAGCCCCAGCATTTT
few,TRBV2,TRBJ2-5,TRBD2,CASSEGLAGQETQYF,TGTGCCAGCAGTGAAGGGCTAGCGGGGCAAGAGACCCAGTACTTC
-,TRBV9,TRBJ2-3,TRBD1,CASSSRRDRVTDTQYF,TGTGCCAGCAGCTCCCGCCGGGACAGGGTTACAGATACGCAGTATTTT
-,TRBV24-1,TRBJ1-5,-,CATSDPNQGFQPQHF,TGTGCCACCAGTGATCCTAACCAGGGTTTTCAGCCCCAGCATTTT
once,TRBV3-1/TRBV3-2,TRBJ2-7,TRBD2,CASTGLKDHEQYF,TGTGCCAGCACGGGACTAAAAGATCACGAGCAGTACTTC
-,TRBV7-7,TRBJ2-3,-,CASSSSGSGTDTQYF,TGTGCCAGCAGCTCCTCAGGATCTGGCACAGATACGCAGTATTTT
-,TRBV19,TRBJ2-7,TRBD1,CASSETGTGEPHPAYEQYF,TGTGCCAGTAGCGAAACCGGGACAGGGGAACCACACCCAGCCTACGAGCAGTACTTC
-,TRBV14,TRBJ2-7,TRBD2,CASSPNPGLAGGREQYF,TGTGCCAGCAGCCCGAATCCCGGGCTAGCGGGAGGGCGGGAGCAGTACTTC
-,TRBV9,TRBJ2-1,TRBD2,CASKSGGDPYNEQFF,TGTGCCAGTAAGAGCGGGGGGGACCCCTACAATGAGCAGTTCTTC
-,TRBV10-3,TRBJ1-5,TRBD1,CAISERGGEGASQPQHF,TGTGCCATCAGTGAGCGTGGTGGAGAGGGGGCGAGTCAGCCCCAGCATTTT
-,TRBV10-3,TRBJ1-1,-,CAIIASLNTEAFF,TGTGCCATCATAGCCTCTTTGAACACTGAAGCTTTCTTT
-,TRBV6-4,TRBJ2-1,-,CASSDSLYNEQFF,TGTGCCAGCAGTGACTCTCTATACAATGAGCAGTTCTTC
-,TRBV28,TRBJ1-5,TRBD1,CASSSIDRDSNQPQHF,TGTGCCAGCAGCTCTATCGACAGGGATAGCAATCAGCCCCAGCATTTT
-,TRBV5-4,TRBJ2-3,TRBD2,CASSDSGGSGDTQYF,TGTGCCAGCAGCGATAGCGGGGGGTCCGGGGATACGCAGTATTTT
-,TRBV28,TRBJ1-4,-,CASRGRVEKLFF,TGTGCCAGCAGGGGGCGCGTTGAAAAACTGTTTTTT
-,TRBV7-9,TRBJ2-1,TRBD2,CASSFQREWNEQFF,TGTGCCAGCAGCTTCCAGCGGGAGTGGAATGAGCAGTTCTTC
-,TRBV7-8,TRBJ2-1,TRBD2,CASSAGLVYNEQFF,TGTGCCAGCAGCGCGGGACTAGTTTACAATGAGCAGTTCTTC